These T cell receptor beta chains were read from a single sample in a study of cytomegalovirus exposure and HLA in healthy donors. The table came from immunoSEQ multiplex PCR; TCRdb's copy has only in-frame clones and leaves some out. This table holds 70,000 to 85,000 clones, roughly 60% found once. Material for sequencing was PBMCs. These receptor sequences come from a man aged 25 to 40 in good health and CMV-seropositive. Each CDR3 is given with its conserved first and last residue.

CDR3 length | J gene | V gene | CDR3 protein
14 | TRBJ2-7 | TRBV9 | CASSIGQRAYEQYF
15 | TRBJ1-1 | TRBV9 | CASSVDPGTGGEAFF
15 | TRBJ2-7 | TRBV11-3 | CASSLESGESYEQYF
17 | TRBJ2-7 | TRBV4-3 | CASSQYLGFGRTYEQYF
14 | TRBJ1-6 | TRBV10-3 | CAISRDRESSPLHF
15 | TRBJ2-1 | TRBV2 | CASRDRQGEGNEQFF
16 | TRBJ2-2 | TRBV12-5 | CASALRPGGITGELFF
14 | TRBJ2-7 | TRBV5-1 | CASSLGQGAYEQYF
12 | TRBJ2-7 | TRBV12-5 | CASGGKRGEQYF
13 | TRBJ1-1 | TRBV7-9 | CASSSTPNTEAFF
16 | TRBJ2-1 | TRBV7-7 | CASSRSGRDSYNEQFF
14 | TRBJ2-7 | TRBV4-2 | CASSQPDRAYEQYF
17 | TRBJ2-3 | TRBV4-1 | CASSQAPSGRGTDTQYF
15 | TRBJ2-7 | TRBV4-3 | CASSQEGQGAYEQYF
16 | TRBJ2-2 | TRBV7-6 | CASSLALGGSTGELFF
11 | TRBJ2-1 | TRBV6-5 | CATSRGNEQFF
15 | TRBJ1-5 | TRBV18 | CASSPNGQLGQPQHF
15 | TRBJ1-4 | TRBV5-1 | CASSPQRATNEKLFF
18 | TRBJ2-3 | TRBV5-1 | CASSLGGTSGGAQDTQYF
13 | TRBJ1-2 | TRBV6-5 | CASSITGGSGYTF
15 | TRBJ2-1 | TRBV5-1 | CASSPLAGGPDEQFF
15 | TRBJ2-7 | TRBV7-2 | CASSLLAGGVYEQYF
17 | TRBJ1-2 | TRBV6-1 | CASSEELGHSINYGYTF
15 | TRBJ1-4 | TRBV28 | CASSPQQGGYEKLFF
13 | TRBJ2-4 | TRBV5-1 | CASSQGQSNIQYF
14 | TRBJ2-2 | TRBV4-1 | CASSQDSGVGELFF
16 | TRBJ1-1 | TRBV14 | CASSQGDRVGNFEAFF
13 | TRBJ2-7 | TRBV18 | CASSRTDSYEQYF
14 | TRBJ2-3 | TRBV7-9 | CATSRPEQADTQYF
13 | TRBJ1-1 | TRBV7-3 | CASSLASGGRAFF
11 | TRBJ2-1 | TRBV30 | CAWSELNEQFF
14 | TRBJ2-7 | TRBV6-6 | CASSRDRGSYEQYF
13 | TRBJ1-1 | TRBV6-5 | CASSSLQGTEAFF
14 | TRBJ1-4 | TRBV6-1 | CASAPARVNEKLFF
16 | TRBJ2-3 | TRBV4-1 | CASSQRLAAPQNTQYF
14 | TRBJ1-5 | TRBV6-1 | CASSENVVGQPQHF
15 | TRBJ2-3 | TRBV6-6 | CASSYTGEDPDTQYF
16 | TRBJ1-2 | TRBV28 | CASSSSPLIPIYRYTF
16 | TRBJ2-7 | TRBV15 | CATSSEIGATGGEQYF
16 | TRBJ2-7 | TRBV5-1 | CASSLEGTGGVDKQYF
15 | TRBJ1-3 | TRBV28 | CASTERGRAGNTIYF
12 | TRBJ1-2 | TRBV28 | CASRQDPEGYTF
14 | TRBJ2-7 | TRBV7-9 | CASKPLDYTYEQYF
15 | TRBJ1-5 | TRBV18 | CASSLGTGMIQPQHF
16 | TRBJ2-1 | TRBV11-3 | CASSLDSGVSYNEQFF